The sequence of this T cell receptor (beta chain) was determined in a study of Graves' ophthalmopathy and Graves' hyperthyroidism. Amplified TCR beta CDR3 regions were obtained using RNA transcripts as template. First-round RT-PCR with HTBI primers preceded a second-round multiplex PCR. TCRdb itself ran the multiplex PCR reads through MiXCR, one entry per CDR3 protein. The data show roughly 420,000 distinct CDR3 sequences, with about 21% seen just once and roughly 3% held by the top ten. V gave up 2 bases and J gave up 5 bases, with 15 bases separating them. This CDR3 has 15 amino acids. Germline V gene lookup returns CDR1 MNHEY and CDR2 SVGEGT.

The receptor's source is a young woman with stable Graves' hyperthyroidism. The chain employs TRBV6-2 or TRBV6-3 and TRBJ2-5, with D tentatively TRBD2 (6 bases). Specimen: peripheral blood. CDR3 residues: CASSYAQAGQETQYF. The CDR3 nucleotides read TGTGCCAGCAGTTACGCGCAAGCGGGTCAGGAGACCCAGTACTTC.